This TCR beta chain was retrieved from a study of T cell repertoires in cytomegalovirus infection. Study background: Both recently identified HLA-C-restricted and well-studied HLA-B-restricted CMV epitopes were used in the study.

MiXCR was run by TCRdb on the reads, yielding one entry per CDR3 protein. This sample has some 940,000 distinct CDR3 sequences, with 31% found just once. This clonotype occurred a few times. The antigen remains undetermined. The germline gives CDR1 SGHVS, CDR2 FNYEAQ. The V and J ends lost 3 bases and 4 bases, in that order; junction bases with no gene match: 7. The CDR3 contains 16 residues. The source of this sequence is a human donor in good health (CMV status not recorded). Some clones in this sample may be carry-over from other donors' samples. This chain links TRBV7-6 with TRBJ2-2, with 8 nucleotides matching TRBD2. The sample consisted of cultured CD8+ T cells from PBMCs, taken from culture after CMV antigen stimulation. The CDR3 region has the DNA TGTGCCAGCAGCTTGCGGCGGGGGGTGGGCACCGGGGAGCTGTTTTTT. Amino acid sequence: CASSLRRGVGTGELFF.